This entry describes one T cell receptor (beta chain). Antigen unknown. The sample originates from a study of siplizumab effects on memory and regulatory T cells. Study conclusions and caveats: Where siplizumab was present, mappable alloreactive CD4+ clones averaged roughly 66% Treg-derived, compared with less than 35% in controls. Naive T cells looked more diverse than memory cells, and they looked like major contributors to the alloresponse. Proliferating Tregs in siplizumab cultures were never verified as suppressive.

Assay used: immunoSEQ multiplex PCR; TCRdb lists only in-frame clones, some missing. Of about 55,000 clones listed, approximately 97% are singletons. This receptor was identified in a human donor in good health. Sequenced input: naive CD4+ T cells sorted from blood.

CDR3: CASSIPRLGYGYTF. The CDR3 nucleotides read TGTGCCAGTAGTATACCCAGGTTGGGCTATGGCTACACCTTC. The rearrangement uses TRBV19 and TRBJ1-2; D not certain. Trimming removed 2 bases at V and 4 bases at J, with 11 bases between. Germline-derived CDR1 and CDR2 are LNHDA and SQIVND (reference sequence). The CDR3 is 14 amino acids.